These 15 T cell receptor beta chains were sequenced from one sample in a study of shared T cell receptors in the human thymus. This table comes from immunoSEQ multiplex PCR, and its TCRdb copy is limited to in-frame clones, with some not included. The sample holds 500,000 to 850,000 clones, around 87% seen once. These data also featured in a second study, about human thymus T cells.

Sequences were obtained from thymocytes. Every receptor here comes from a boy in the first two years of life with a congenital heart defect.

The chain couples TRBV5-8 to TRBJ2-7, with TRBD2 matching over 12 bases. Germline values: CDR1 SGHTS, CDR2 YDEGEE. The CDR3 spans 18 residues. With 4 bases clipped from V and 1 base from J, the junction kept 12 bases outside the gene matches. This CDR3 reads CASSPIKGTSGLSYEQYF. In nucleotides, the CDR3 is TGTGCCAGCAGCCCGATAAAAGGGACTAGCGGGTTATCCTACGAGCAGTACTTC.

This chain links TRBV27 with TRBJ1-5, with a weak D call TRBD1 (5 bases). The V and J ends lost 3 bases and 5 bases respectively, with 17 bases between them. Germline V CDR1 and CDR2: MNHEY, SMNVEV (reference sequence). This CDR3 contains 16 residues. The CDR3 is CASSFGGARSHQPQHF. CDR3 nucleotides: TGTGCCAGCAGTTTTGGAGGGGCCAGGTCTCATCAGCCCCAGCATTTT.

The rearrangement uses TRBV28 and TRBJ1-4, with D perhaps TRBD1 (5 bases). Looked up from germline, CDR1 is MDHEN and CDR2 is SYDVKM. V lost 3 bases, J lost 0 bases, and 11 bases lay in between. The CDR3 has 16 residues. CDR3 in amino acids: CASSFRGLPTNEKLFF. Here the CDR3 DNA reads TGTGCCAGCAGTTTTCGGGGACTCCCAACTAATGAAAAACTGTTTTTT.

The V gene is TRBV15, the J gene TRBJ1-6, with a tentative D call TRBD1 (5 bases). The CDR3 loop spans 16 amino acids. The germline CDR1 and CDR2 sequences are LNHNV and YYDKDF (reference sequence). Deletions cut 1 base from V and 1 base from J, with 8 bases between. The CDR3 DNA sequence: TGTGCCACCAGCAGAGCCCAGGGATCCTATAATTCACCCCTCCACTTT. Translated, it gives CATSRAQGSYNSPLHF. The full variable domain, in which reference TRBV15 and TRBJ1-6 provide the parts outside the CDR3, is DAMVIQNPRYQVTQFGKPVTLSCSQTLNHNVMYWYQQKSSQAPKLLFHYYDKDFNNEADTPDNFQSRRPNTSFCFLDIRSPGLGDTAMYLCATSRAQGSYNSPLHFGNGTRLTVT.

This CDR3 reads CAISEPGNYQETQYF. CDR3 bases: TGTGCCATCAGTGAACCAGGCAATTACCAAGAGACCCAGTACTTC. The rearrangement uses TRBV10-3 and TRBJ2-5, with D hard to call. The CDR3 is 15 amino acids. V lost 3 bases, J lost 0 bases, and 11 bases lay in between. Germline V gives CDR1 ENHRY, CDR2 SYGVKD.

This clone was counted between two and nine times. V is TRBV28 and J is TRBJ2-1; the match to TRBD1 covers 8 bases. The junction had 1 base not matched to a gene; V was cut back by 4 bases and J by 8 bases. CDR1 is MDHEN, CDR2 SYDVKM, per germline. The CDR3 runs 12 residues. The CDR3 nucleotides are TGTGCCAGCAGTTCAGGGGGCGATGAGCAGTTCTTC. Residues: CASSSGGDEQFF. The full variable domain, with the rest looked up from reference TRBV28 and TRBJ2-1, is DVKVTQSSRYLVKRTGEKVFLECVQDMDHENMFWYRQDPGLGLRLIYFSYDVKMKEKGDIPEGYSVSREKKERFSLILESASTNQTSMYLCASSSGGDEQFFGPGTRLTVL.

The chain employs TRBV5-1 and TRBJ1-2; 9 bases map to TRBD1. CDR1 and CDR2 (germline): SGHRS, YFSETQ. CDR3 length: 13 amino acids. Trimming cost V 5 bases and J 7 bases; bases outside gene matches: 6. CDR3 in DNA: TGCGCCAGCAGGACAAAGGGACAGGGTGGCTACACCTTC. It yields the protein CASRTKGQGGYTF.

In DNA form, the CDR3 reads TGCGCCAGCAGCTTGGGACGGGACAGGGACGAGACCCAGTACTTC. This codes for CASSLGRDRDETQYF. The chain is built from TRBV5-1 and TRBJ2-5, with TRBD1 matching 9 bases. The germline CDR1 and CDR2 sequences are SGHRS and YFSETQ. Unmatched junction bases numbered 5, after V lost 0 bases and J lost 5 bases. The CDR3 totals 15 residues.

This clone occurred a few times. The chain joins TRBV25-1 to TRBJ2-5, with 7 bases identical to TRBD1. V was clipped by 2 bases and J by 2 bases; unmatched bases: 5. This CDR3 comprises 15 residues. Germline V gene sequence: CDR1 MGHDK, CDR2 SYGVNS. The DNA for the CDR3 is TGTGCCAGCAGTGAAGCCCGGACAGGTCAAGAGACCCAGTACTTC. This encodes CASSEARTGQETQYF.

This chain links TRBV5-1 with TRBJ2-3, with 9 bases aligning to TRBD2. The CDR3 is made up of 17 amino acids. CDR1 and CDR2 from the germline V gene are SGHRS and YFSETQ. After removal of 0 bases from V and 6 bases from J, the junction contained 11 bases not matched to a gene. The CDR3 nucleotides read TGCGCCAGCAGCTTGGCTCTCTGGGGCGGGGGGGCGGATACGCAGTATTTT. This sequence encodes CASSLALWGGGADTQYF.

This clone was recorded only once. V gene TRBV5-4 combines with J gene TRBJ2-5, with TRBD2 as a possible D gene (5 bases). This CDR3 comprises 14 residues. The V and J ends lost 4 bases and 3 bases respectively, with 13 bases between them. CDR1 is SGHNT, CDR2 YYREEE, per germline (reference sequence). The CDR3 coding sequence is TGTGCCAGCAGCCCGCCGGGAATAAAAGAGACCCAGTACTTC. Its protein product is CASSPPGIKETQYF.

The CDR3 coding sequence is TGTGCCAGCAGCTTGAGGGACAGGGGGTCTCTGGGGGCCAACGTCCTGACTTTC. The encoded protein is CASSLRDRGSLGANVLTF. The chain employs TRBV5-6 and TRBJ2-6, with 11 bases lining up with TRBD1. Trimming removed 1 base from V and 4 bases from J; junction bases left unmatched: 7. Germline V CDR1 and CDR2: SGHDT, YYEEEE. The CDR3 has 18 residues.

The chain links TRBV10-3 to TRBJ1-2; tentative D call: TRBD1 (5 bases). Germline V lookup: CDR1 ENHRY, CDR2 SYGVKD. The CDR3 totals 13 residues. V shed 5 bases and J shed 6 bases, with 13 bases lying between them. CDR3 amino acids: CAISRGKADGYTF. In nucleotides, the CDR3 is TGTGCCATCAGTCGGGGGAAAGCGGATGGCTACACCTTC.

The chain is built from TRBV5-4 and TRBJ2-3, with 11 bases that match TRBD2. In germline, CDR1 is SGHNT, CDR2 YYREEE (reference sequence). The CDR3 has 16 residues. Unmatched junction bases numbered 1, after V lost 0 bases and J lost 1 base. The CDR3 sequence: CASSLATSGGTDTQYF. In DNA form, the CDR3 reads TGTGCCAGCAGCTTGGCGACTAGCGGGGGCACAGATACGCAGTATTTT.

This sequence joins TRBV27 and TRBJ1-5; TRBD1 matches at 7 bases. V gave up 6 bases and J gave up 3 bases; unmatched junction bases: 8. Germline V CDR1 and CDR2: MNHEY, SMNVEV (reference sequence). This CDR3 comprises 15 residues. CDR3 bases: TGTGCCAGCAGGAGACAGGGTATCGTCAATCAGCCCCAGCATTTT. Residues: CASRRQGIVNQPQHF.